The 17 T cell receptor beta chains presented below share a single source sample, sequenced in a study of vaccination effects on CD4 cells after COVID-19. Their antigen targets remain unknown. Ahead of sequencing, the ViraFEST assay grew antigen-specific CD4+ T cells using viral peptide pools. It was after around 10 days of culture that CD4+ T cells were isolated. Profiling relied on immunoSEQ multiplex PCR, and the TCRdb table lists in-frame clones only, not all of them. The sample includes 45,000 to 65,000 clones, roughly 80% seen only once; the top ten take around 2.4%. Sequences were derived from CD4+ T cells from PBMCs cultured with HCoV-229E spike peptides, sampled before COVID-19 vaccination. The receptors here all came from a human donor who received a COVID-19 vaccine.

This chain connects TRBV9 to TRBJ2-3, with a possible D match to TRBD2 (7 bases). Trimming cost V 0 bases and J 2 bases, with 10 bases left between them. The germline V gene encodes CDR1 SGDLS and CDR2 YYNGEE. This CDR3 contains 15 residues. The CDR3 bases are TGTGCCAGCAGCGTAGTTGCGGGGGCCACAGATACGCAGTATTTT. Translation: CASSVVAGATDTQYF.

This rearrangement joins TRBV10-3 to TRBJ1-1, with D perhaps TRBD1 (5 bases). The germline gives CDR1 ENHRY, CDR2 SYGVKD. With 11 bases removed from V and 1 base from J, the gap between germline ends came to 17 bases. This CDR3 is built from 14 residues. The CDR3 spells CASTPGGGNTEAFF. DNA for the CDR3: TGTGCCTCTACCCCCGGGGGAGGGAACACTGAAGCTTTCTTT.

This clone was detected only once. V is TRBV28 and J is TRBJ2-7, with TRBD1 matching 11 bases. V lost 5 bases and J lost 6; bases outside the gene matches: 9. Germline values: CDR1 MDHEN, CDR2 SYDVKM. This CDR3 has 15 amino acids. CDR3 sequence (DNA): TGTGCCAGCAGTCGAGGCGGGACAGGGGGACGCGAGCAGTACGTC. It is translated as CASSRGGTGGREQYV.

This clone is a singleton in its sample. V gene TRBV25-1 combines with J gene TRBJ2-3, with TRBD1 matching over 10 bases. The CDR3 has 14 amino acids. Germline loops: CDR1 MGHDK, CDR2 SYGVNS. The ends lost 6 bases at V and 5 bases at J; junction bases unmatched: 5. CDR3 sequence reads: CASRRQGAGDTQYF. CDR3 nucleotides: TGTGCCAGCAGGCGACAGGGGGCAGGAGATACGCAGTATTTT.

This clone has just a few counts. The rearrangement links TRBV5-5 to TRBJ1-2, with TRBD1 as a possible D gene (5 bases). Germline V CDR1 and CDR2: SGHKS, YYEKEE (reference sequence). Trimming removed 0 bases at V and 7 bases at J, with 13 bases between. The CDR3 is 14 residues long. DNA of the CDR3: TGTGCCAGCAGCTTGGCTCCCAGGGCGGGTGGCTACACCTTC. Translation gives CASSLAPRAGGYTF.

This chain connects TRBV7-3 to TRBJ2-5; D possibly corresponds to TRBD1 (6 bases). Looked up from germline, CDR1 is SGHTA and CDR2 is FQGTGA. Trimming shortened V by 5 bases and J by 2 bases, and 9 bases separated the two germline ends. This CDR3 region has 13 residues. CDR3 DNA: TGTGCCAGCAGCCGCGGACAGCAAGAGACCCAGTACTTC. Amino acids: CASSRGQQETQYF.

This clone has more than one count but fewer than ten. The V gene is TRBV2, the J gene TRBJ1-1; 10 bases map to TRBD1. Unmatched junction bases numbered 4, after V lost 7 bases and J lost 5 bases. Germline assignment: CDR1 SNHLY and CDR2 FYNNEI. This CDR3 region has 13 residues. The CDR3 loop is CASKTGQGTEAFF. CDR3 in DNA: TGTGCCAGCAAGACGGGACAGGGGACTGAAGCTTTCTTT.

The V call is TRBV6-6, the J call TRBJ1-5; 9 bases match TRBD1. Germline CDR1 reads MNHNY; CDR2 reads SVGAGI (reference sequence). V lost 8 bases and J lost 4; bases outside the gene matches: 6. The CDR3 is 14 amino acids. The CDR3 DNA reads TGTGCCAGCTCTCCGGGACAGGGTAATCAGCCCCAGCATTTT. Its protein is CASSPGQGNQPQHF.

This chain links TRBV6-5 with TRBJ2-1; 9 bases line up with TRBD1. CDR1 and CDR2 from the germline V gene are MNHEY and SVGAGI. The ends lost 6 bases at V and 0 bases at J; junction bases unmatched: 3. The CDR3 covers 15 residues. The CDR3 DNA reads TGTGCCAGCAGGCGGGACAGGGACTCCTACAATGAGCAGTTCTTC. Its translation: CASRRDRDSYNEQFF.

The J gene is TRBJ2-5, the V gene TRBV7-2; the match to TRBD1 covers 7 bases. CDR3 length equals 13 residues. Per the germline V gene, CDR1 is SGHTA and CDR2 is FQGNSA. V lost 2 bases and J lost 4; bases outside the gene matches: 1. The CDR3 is CASSLRGPETQYF. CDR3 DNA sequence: TGTGCCAGCAGCTTAAGGGGGCCAGAGACCCAGTACTTC.

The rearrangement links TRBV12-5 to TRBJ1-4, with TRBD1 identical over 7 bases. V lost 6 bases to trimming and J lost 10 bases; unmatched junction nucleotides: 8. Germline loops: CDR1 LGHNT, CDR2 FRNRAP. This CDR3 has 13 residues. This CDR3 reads CASGRDSSGKLFF. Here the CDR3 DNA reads TGTGCTAGTGGCCGGGACAGTTCTGGAAAACTGTTTTTT.

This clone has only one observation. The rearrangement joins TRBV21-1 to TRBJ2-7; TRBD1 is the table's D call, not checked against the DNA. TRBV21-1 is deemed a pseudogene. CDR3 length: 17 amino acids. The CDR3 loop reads CASSSYRADKTSYEQYV. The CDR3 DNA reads TGTGCCAGCAGCTCCTATCGGGCGGACAAGACCTCCTACGAGCAGTACGTC.

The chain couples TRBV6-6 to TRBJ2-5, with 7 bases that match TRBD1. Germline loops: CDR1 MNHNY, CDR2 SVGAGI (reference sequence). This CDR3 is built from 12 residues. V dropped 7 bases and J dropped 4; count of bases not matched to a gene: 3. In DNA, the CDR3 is TGTGCCAGCAATCGGGACAGAGAGACCCAGTACTTC. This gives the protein CASNRDRETQYF.

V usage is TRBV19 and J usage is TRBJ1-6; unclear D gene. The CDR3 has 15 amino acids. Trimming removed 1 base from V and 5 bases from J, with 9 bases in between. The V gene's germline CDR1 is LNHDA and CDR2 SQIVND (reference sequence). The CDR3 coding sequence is TGTGCCAGTAGTATAGCTGGGCAGGATAATTCACCCCTCCACTTT. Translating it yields CASSIAGQDNSPLHF. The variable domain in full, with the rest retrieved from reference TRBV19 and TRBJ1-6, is DGGITQSPKYLFRKEGQNVTLSCEQNLNHDAMYWYRQDPGQGLRLIYYSQIVNDFQKGDIAEGYSVSREKKESFPLTVTSAQKNPTAFYLCASSIAGQDNSPLHFGNGTRLTVT.

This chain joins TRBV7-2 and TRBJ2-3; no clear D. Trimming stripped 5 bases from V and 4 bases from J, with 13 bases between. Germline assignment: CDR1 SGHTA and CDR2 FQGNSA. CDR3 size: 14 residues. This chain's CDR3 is CASSARGPSDTQYF. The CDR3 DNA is TGTGCCAGCAGCGCCCGAGGCCCGTCAGATACGCAGTATTTT.

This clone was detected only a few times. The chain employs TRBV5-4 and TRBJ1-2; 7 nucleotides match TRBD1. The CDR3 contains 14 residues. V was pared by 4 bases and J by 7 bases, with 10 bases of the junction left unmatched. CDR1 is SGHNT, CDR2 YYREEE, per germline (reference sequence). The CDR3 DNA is TGTGCCAGCAGCCCTCAGTCACAGGGGATTGGCTACACCTTC. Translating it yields CASSPQSQGIGYTF.

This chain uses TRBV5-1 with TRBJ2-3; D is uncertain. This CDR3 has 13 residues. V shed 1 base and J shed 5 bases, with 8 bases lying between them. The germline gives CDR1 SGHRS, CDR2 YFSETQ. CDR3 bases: TGCGCCAGCAGCTTGCAGGTTGGAGATACGCAGTATTTT. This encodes CASSLQVGDTQYF.